The TCR beta chain under discussion was sequenced for a study of tumor-infiltrating lymphocytes in primary liver carcinoma. Study in general: T1-T3 N0M0 was the stage of the tumors, which were about 4.2 to 11 cm across. Sequenced samples came back with roughly 3.5 to 7.13 million productive TCRbeta reads, and the counts looked alike across tissue types. Study findings and constraints: Lesser overlap characterized tumor-adjacent and tumor-blood pairs relative to tumor region pairs. Merely about 8-25% of top clones occurred in all five tumor regions.

cDNA specific to TCR beta was made from 500 to 650 ng of total RNA, with a constant-region primer employed for priming. Construction of TCR beta libraries relied on three successive nested multiplex PCR rounds employing slightly modified ARM-PCR. Researchers ran the first two PCR rounds for approximately 10 cycles each with TRBV1-TRBV30 forward primers and a C-beta reverse primer. MiXCR, run by TCRdb on the multiplex PCR reads, gives a single entry per CDR3 protein. Altogether some 50,000 distinct CDR3 sequences are present, about two thirds being singletons, with the ten largest covering over 25%. The source material, roughly 20-31 mg of unsorted bulk tissue, was used to co-extract RNA and DNA. Germline V gives CDR1 SEHNR, CDR2 FQNEAQ (reference sequence). The CDR3 is 18 amino acids. A remark on this clonotype: As yet, its antigen is unknown. Sequence at one end of the junction differs from germline and may be a read error.

This receptor was identified in a man in his forties with primary liver carcinoma and hepatitis B virus infection. The sample taken for sequencing was liver tumor tissue from sampling region 5. Subset in this sample: tumor region T5, tumor centre. V usage is TRBV7-9 and J usage is TRBJ1-1; D not resolved. The DNA of the CDR3 is TGTGCCAGCAGCTTAGCGTTCGGTCACCATGGTGGGAACACAGAAGCTTTCTTT. Translated: CASSLAFGHHGGNTEAFF.